This TCR beta chain was captured by sequencing in a study of technical replicates of blood from a handful of donors. Method: immunoSEQ multiplex PCR; TCRdb's copy keeps in-frame clones and lacks some. This repertoire shows roughly 90,000 clones, around 95% found once; its top ten account for roughly 0.26%. This CDR3 spans 12 amino acids. V shed 3 bases and J shed 9 bases, with 9 bases lying between them. Germline V gene sequence: CDR1 KGHSH, CDR2 LQKENI. The V call is TRBV18, the J call TRBJ2-1; D may be TRBD1 (5 bases). This TCR was recovered from a human donor in good health. Sequencing was carried out using T cells isolated from PBMCs. CDR3 nucleotide sequence: TGTGCCAGCTCACCGGACAACGGTGAGCAGTTCTTC. Amino acids: CASSPDNGEQFF. Full variable domain (rest looked up from reference TRBV18 and TRBJ2-1): NAGVMQNPRHLVRRRGQEARLRCSPMKGHSHVYWYRQLPEEGLKFMVYLQKENIIDESGMPKERFSAEFPKEGPSILRIQQVVRGDSAAYFCASSPDNGEQFFGPGTRLTVL.